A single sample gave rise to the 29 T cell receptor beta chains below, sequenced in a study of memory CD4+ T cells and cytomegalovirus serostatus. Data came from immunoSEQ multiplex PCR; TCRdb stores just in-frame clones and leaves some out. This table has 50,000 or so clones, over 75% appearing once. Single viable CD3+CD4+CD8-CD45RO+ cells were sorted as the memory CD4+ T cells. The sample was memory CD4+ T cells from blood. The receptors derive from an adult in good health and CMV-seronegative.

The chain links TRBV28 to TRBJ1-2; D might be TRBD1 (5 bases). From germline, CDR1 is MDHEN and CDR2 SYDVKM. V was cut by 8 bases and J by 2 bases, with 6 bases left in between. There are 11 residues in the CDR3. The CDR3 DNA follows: TGTGCCAGCGAGGGGAACTATGGCTACACCTTC. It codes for CASEGNYGYTF.

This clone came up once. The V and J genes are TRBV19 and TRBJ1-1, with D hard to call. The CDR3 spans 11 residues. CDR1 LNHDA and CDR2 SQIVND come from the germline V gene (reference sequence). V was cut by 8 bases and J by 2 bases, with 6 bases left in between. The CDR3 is CASYRNTEAFF. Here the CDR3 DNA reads TGTGCCAGTTATAGAAACACTGAAGCTTTCTTT.

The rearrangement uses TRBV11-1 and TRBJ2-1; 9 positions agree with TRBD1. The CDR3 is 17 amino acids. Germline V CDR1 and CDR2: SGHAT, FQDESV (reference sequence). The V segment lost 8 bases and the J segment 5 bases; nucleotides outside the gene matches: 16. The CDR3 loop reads CASSTGTGSYRDNEQFF. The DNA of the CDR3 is TGTGCCAGCTCCACGGGGACAGGGTCCTACCGTGACAATGAGCAGTTCTTC. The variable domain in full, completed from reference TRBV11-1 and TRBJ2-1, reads EAEVAQSPRYKITEKSQAVAFWCDPISGHATLYWYRQILGQGPELLVQFQDESVVDDSQLPKDRFSAERLKGVDSTLKIQPAELGDSAMYLCASSTGTGSYRDNEQFFGPGTRLTVL.

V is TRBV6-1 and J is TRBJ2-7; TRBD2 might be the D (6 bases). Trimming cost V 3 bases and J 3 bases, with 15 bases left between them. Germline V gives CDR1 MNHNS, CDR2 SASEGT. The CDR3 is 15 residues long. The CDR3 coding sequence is TGTGCCAGCAGTGATCGTACTCAGACTAGCTACGAGCAGTACTTC. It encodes CASSDRTQTSYEQYF.

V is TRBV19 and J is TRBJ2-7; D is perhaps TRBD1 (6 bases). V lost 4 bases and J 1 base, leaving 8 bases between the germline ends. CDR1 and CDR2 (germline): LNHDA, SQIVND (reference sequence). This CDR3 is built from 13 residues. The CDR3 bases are TGTGCCAGTAGTACGGACAGATCCTACGAGCAGTACTTC. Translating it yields CASSTDRSYEQYF.

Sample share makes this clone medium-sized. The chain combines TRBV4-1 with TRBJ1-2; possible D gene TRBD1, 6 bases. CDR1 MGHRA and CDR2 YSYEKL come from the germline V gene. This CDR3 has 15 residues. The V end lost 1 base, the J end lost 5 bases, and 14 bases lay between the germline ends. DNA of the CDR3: TGCGCCAGCAGCCAAGTGGGGGGGCGTAAATATGGCTACACCTTC. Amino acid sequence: CASSQVGGRKYGYTF.

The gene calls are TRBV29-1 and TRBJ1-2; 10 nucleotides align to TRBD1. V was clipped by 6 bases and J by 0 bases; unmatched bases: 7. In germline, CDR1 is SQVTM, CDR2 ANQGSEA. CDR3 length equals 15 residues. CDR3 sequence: CSVHRDRGANYGYTF. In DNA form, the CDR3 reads TGCAGCGTCCACCGGGACAGGGGAGCTAACTATGGCTACACCTTC. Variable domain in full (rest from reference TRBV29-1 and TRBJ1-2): SAVISQKPSRDICQRGTSLTIQCQVDSQVTMMFWYRQQPGQSLTLIATANQGSEATYESGFVIDKFPISRPNLTFSTLTVSNMSPEDSSIYLCSVHRDRGANYGYTFGSGTRLTVV.

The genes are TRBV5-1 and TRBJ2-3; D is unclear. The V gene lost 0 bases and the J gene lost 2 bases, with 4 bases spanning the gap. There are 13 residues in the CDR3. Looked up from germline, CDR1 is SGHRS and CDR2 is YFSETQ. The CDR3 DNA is TGCGCCAGCAGCTTGGAGTTCACAGATACGCAGTATTTT. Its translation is CASSLEFTDTQYF.

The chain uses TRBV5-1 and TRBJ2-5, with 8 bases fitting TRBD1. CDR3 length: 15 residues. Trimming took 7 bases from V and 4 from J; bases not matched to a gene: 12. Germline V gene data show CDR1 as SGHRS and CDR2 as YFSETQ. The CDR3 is CASAIRQGALETQYF. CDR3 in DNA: TGCGCCAGCGCAATTCGGCAGGGGGCGTTAGAGACCCAGTACTTC.

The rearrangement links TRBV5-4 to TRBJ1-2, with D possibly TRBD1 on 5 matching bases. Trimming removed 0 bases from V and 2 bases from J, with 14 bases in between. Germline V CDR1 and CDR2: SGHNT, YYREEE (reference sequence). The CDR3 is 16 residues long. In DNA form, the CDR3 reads TGTGCCAGCAGCTTGGCCGCGGGCCAGGGAAACTATGGCTACACCTTC. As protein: CASSLAAGQGNYGYTF.

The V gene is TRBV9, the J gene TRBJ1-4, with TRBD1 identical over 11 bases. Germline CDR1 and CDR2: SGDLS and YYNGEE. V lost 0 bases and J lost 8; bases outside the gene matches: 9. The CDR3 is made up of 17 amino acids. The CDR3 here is CASSVGSMGQGGEKLFF. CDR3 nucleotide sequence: TGTGCCAGCAGCGTAGGGTCTATGGGACAGGGGGGAGAAAAACTGTTTTTT.

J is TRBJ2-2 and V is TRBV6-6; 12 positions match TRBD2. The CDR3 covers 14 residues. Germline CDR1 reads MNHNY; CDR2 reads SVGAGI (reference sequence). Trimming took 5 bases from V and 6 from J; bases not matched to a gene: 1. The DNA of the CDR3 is TGTGCCAGCAGTGCTAGCGGGGGGGCCGGGGAGCTGTTTTTT. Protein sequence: CASSASGGAGELFF.

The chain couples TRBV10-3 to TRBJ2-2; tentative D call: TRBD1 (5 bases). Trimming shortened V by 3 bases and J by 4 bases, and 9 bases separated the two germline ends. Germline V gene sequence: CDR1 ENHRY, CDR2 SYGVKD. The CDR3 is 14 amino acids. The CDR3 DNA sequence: TGTGCCATCAGTGATGGGGCCACCACCGGGGAGCTGTTTTTT. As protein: CAISDGATTGELFF.

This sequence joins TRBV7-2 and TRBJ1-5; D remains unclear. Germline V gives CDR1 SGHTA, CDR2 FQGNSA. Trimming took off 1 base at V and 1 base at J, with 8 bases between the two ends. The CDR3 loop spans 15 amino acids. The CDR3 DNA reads TGTGCCAGCAGCTTAGATTCGGGAAGCAATCAGCCCCAGCATTTT. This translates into CASSLDSGSNQPQHF.

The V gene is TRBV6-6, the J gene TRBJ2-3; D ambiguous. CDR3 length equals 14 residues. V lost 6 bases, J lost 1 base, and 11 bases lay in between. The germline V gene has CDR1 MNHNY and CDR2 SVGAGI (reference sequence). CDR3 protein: CASSPITGTDTQYF. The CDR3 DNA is TGTGCCAGCAGCCCTATTACAGGCACAGATACGCAGTATTTT.

The DNA for the CDR3 is TGTGCCAGCAGCTTAGCGGGACAGCAGTATGGCTACACCTTC. It encodes CASSLAGQQYGYTF. The V gene is TRBV7-2, the J gene TRBJ1-2; 7 bases are a match to TRBD1. J gave up 5 bases and V 0 bases, and 3 bases lay outside the gene matches. CDR3 length: 14 amino acids. Germline values: CDR1 SGHTA, CDR2 FQGNSA.

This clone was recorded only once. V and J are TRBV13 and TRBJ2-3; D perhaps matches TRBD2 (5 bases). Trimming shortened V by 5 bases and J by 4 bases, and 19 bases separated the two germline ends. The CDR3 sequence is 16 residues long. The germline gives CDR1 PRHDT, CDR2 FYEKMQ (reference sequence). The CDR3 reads CASSVDGGMGADTQYF. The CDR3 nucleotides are TGTGCCAGCAGCGTGGACGGTGGTATGGGAGCAGATACGCAGTATTTT. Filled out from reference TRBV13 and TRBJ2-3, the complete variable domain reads AAGVIQSPRHLIKEKRETATLKCYPIPRHDTVYWYQQGPGQDPQFLISFYEKMQSDKGSIPDRFSAQQFSDYHSELNMSSLELGDSALYFCASSVDGGMGADTQYFGPGTRLTVL.

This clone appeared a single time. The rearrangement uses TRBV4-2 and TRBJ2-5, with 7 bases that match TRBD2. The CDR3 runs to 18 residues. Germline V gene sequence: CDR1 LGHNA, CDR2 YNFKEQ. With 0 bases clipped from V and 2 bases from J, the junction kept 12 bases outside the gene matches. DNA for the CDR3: TGTGCCAGCAGCCAAGATAACGGTAGGCTAGCGGAACAAGAGACCCAGTACTTC. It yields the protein CASSQDNGRLAEQETQYF.

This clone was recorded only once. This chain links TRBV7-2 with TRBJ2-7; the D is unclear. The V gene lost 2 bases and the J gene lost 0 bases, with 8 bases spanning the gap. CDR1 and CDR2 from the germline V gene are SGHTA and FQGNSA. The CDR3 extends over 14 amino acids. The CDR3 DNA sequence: TGTGCCAGCAGCTTACTTGGTTACTCCTACGAGCAGTACTTC. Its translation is CASSLLGYSYEQYF. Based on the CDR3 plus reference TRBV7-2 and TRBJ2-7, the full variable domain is GAGVSQSPSNKVTEKGKDVELRCDPISGHTALYWYRQSLGQGLEFLIYFQGNSAPDKSGLPSDRFSAERTGGSVSTLTIQRTQQEDSAVYLCASSLLGYSYEQYFGPGTRLTVT.

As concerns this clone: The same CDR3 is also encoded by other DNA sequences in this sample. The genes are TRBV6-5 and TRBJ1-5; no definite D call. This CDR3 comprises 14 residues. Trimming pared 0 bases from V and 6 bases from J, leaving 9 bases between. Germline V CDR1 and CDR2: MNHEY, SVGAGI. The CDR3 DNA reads TGTGCCAGCAGTTACTCGAGAGGGATTCAGCCCCAGCATTTT. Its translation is CASSYSRGIQPQHF.

The CDR3 loop reads CASTPKNIQYF. The DNA for the CDR3 is TGTGCCAGCACCCCCAAAAACATTCAGTACTTC. The gene calls are TRBV2 and TRBJ2-4, with D uncertain. The germline V gene has CDR1 SNHLY and CDR2 FYNNEI. V gave up 7 bases and J gave up 2 bases, with 3 bases separating them. This CDR3 region has 11 residues.

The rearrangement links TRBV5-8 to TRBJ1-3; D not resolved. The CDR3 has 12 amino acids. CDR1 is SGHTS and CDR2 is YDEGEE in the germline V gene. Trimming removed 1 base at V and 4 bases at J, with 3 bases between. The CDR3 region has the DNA TGTGCCAGCAGCTTGTTGGGAAACACCATATATTTT. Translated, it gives CASSLLGNTIYF. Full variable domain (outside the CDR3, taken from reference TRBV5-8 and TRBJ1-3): EAGVTQSPTHLIKTRGQQATLRCSPISGHTSVYWYQQALGLGLQFLLWYDEGEERNRGNFPPRFSGRQFPNYSSELNVNALELEDSALYLCASSLLGNTIYFGEGSWLTVV.

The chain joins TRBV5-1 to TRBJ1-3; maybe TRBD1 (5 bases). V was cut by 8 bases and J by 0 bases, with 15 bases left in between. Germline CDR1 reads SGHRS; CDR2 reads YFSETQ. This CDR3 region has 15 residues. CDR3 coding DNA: TGCGCCAGTCGGCCCACAGGCTTCTCTGGAAACACCATATATTTT. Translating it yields CASRPTGFSGNTIYF.

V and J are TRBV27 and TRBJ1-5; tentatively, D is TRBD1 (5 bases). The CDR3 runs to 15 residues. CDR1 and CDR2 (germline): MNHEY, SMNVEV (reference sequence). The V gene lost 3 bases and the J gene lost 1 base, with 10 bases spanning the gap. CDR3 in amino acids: CASSLEGWSNQPQHF. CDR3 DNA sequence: TGTGCCAGCAGTTTGGAGGGGTGGAGCAATCAGCCCCAGCATTTT.

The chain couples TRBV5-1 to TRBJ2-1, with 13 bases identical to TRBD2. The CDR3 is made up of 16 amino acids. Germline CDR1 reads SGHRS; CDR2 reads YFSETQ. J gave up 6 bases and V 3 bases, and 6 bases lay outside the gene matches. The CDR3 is CASSSKTSGGINEQFF. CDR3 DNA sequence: TGCGCCAGCAGCTCAAAGACTAGCGGGGGGATCAATGAGCAGTTCTTC.

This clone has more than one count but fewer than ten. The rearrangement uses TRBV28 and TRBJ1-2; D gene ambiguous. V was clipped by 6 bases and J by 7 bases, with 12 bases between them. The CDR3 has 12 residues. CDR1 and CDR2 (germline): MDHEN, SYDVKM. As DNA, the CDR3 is TGTGCCAGCAGCCATCGTAGGGCTGGCTACACCTTC. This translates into CASSHRRAGYTF.

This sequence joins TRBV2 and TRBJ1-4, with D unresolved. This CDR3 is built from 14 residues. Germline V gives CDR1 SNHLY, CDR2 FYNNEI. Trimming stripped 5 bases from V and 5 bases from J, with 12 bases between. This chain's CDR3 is CASSTTRINEKLFF. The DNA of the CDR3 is TGTGCCAGCAGTACGACACGCATCAATGAAAAACTGTTTTTT.

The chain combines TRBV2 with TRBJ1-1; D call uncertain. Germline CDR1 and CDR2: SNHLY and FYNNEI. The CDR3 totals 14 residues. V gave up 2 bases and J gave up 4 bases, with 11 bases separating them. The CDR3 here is CASSELVSGTEAFF. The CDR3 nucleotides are TGTGCCAGCAGTGAACTTGTCTCTGGCACTGAAGCTTTCTTT.

As DNA, the CDR3 is TGTGCCAGCAGCCCCCACTCGGGACAGGGGAACACCGGGGAGCTGTTTTTT. It yields the protein CASSPHSGQGNTGELFF. The chain joins TRBV7-2 to TRBJ2-2; TRBD1 matches at 9 bases. CDR1 is SGHTA and CDR2 is FQGNSA in the germline V gene. Trimming removed 5 bases from V and 1 base from J; junction bases left unmatched: 8. The CDR3 has 17 residues.